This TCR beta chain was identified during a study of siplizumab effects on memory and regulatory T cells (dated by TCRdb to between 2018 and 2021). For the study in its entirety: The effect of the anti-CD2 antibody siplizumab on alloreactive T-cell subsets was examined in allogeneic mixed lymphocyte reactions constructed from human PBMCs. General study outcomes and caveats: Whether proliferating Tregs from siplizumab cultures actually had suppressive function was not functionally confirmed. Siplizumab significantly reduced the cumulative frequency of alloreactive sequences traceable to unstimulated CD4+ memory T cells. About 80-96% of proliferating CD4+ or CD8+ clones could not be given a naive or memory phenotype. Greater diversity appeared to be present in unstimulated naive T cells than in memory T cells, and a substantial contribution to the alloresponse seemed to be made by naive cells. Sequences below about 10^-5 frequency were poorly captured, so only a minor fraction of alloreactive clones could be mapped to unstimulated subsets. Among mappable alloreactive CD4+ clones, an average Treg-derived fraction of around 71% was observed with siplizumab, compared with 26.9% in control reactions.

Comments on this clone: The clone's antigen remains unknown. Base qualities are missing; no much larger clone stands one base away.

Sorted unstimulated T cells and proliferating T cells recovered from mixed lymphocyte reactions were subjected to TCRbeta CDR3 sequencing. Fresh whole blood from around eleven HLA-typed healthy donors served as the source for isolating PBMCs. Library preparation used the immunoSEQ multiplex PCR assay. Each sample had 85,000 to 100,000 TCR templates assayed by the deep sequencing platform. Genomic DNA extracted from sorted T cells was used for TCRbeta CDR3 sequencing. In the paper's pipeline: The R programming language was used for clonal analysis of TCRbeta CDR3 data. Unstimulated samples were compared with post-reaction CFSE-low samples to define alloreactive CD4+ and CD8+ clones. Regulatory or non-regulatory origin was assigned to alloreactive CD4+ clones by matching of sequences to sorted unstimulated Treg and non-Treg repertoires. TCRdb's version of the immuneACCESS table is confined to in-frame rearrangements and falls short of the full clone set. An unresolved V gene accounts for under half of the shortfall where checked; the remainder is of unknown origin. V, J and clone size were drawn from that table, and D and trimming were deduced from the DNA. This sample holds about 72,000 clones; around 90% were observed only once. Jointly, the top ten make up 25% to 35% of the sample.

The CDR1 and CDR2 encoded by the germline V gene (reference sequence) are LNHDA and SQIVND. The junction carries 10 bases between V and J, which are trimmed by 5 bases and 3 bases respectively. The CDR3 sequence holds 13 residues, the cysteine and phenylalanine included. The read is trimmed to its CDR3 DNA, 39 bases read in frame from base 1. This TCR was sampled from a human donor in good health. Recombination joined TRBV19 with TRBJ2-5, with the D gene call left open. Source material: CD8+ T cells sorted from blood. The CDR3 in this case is CASSYHSEETQYF. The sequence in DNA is TGTGCCAGTAGTTATCACAGTGAAGAGACCCAGTACTTC.